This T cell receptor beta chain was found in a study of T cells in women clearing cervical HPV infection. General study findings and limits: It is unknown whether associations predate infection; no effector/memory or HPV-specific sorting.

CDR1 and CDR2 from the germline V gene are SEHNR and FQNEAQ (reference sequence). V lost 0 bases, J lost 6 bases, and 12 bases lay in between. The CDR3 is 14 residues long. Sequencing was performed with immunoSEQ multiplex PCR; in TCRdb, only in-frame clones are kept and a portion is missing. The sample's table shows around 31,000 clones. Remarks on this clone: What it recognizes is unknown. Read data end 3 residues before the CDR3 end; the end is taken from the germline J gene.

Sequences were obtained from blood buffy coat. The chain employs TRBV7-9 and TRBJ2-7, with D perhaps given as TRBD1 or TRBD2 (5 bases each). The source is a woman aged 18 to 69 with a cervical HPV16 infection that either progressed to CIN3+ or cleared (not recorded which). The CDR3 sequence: CASSLARGRGEQYF. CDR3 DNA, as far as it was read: TGTGCCAGCAGCTTAGCGAGGGGCCGCGGCGAG.